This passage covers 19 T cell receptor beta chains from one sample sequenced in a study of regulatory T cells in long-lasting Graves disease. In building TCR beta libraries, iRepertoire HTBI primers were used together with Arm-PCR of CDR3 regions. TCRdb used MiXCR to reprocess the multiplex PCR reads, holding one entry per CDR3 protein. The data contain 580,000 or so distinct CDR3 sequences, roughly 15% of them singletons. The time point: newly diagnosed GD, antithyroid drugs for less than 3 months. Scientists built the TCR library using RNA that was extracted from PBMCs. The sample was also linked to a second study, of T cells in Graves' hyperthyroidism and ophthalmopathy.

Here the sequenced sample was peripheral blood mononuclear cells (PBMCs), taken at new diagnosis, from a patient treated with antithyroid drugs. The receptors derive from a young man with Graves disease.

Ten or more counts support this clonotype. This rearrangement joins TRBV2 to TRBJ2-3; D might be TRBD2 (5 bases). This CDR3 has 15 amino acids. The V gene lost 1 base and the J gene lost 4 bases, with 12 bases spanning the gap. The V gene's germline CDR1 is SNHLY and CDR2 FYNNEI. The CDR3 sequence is CASSEVRISADTQYF. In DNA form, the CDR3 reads TGTGCCAGCAGTGAAGTAAGGATTAGCGCAGATACGCAGTATTTT.

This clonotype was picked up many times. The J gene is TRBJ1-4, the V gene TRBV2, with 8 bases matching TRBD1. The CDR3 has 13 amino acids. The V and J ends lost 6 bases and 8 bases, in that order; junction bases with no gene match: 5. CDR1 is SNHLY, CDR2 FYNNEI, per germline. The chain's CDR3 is CASSPQGGEKLFF. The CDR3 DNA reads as TGTGCCAGCAGCCCACAGGGGGGCGAAAAACTGTTTTTT.

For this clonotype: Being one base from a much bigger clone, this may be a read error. CDR3 amino acids: CTSSSPLRREDSDTQYF. The DNA for the CDR3 is TGTACCAGCAGCTCCCCTTTGCGTCGGGAGGATTCAGATACGCAGTATTTT. V and J are TRBV7-2 and TRBJ2-3; 7 positions agree with TRBD2. The germline V gene encodes CDR1 SGHTA and CDR2 FQGNSA. This CDR3 is 17 amino acids long. V trimming: 4 bases; J trimming: 4 bases; junction bases outside the gene matches: 14.

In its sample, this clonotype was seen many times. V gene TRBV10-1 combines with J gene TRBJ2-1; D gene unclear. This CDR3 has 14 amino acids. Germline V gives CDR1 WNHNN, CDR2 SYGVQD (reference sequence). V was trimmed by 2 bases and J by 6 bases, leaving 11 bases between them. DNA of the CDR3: TGCGCCAGCAGTGAGAGGACGTCGAGCAATGAGCAGTTCTTC. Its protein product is CASSERTSSNEQFF.

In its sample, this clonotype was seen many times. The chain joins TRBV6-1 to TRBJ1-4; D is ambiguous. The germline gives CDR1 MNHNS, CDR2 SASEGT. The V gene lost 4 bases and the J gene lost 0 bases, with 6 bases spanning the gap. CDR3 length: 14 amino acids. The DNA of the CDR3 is TGTGCCAGCAGTGGACCGTCAACTAATGAAAAACTGTTTTTT. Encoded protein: CASSGPSTNEKLFF.

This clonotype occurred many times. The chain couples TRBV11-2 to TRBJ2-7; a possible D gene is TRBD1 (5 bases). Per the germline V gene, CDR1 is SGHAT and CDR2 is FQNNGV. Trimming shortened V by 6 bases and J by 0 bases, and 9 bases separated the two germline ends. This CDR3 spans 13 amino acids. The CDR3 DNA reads TGTGCCAGCAGTCTACAGGTCTCCTACGAGCAGTACTTC. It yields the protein CASSLQVSYEQYF.

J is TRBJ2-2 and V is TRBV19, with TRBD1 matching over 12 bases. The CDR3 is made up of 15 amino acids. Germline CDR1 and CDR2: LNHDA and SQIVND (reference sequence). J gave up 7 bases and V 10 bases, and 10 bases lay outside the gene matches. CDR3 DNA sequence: TGTGCCACGTTGAGGGGACAGGGGGCGTTCGGGGAGCTGTTTTTT. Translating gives CATLRGQGAFGELFF.

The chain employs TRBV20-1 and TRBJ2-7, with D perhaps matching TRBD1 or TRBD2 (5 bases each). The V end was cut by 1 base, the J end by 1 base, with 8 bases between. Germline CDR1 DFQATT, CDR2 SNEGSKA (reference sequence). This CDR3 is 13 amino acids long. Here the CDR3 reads CSARGDGSYEQYF. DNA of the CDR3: TGCAGTGCTAGAGGGGACGGATCCTACGAGCAGTACTTC.

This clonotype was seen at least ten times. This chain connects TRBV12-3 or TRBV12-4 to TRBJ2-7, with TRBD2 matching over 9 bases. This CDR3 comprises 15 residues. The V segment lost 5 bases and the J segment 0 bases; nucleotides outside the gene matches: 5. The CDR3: CASSTEREVSYEQYF. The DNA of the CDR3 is TGTGCCAGCAGTACGGAGCGGGAGGTCTCCTACGAGCAGTACTTC.

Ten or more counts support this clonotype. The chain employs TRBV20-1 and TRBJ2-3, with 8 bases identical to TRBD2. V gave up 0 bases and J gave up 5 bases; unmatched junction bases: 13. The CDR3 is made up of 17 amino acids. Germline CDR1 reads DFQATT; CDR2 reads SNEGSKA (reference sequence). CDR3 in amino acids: CSARDLSRVAGLDTQYF. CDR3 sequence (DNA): TGCAGTGCTAGAGATCTGTCCCGGGTAGCGGGATTAGATACGCAGTATTTT.

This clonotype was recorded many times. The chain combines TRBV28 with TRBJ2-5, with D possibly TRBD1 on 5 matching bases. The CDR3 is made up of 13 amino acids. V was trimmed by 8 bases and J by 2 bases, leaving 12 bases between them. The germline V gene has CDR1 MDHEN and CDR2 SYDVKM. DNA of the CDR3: TGTGCCAGCCGCAGACAGCGACAAGAGACCCAGTACTTC. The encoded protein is CASRRQRQETQYF.

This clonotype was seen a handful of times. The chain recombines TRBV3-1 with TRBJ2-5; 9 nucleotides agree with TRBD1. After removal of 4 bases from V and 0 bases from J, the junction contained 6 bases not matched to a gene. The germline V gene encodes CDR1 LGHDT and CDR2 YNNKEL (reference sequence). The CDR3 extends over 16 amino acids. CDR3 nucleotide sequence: TGTGCCAGCAGCCCCACTGGGACAGGGCACCAAGAGACCCAGTACTTC. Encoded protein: CASSPTGTGHQETQYF.

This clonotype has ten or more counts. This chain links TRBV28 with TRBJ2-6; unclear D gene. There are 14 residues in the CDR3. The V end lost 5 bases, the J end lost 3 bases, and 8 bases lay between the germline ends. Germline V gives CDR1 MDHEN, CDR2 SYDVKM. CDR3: CASSLNGGANVLTF. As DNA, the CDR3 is TGTGCCAGCAGTCTAAATGGTGGGGCCAACGTCCTGACTTTC. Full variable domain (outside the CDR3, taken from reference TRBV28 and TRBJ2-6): DVKVTQSSRYLVKRTGEKVFLECVQDMDHENMFWYRQDPGLGLRLIYFSYDVKMKEKGDIPEGYSVSREKKERFSLILESASTNQTSMYLCASSLNGGANVLTFGAGSRLTVL.

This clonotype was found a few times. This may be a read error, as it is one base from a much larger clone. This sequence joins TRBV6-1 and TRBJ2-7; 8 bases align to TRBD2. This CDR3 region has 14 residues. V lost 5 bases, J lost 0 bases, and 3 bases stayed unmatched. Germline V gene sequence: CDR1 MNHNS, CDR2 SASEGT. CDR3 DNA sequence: TGTGCCAGCAGTCGTAGCGGGATCTCCTACGAGCAGTACTTC. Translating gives CASSRSGISYEQYF.

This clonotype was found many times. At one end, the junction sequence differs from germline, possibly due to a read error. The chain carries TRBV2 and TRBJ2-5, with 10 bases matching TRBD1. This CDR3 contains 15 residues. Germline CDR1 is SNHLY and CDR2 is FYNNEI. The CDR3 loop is CASSLRDRGQGTQYF. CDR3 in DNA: TGTGCCAGCAGTCTCCGGGACAGGGGACAAGGGACCCAGTACTTC.

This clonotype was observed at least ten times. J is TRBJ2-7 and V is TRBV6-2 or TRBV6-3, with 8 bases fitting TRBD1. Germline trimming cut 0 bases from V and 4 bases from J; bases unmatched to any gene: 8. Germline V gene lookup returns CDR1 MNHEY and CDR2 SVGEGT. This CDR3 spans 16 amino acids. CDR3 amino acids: CASSYSPGTGYYEQYF. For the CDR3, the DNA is TGTGCCAGCAGTTACTCGCCCGGGACAGGCTATTACGAGCAGTACTTC.

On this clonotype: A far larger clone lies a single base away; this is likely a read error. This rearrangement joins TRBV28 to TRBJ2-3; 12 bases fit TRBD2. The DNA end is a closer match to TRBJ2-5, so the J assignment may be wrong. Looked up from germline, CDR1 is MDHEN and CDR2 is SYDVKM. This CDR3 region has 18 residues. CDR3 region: CVSSGVLAGGTRRETQYF. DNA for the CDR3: TGTGTCAGCAGTGGGGTCCTAGCGGGAGGGACTAGACGTGAGACCCAGTACTTC.

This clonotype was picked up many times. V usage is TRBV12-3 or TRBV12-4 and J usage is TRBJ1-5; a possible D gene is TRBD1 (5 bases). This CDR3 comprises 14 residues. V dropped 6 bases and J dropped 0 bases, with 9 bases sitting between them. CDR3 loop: CASRPDTSNQPQHF. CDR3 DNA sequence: TGTGCCAGCAGGCCGGACACTAGCAATCAGCCCCAGCATTTT.

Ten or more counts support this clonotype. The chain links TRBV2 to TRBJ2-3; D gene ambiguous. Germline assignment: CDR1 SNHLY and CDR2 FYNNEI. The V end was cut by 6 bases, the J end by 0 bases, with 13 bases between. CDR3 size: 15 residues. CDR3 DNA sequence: TGTGCCAGCAGCCCCCAGAGAGGAAGCACAGATACGCAGTATTTT. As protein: CASSPQRGSTDTQYF.